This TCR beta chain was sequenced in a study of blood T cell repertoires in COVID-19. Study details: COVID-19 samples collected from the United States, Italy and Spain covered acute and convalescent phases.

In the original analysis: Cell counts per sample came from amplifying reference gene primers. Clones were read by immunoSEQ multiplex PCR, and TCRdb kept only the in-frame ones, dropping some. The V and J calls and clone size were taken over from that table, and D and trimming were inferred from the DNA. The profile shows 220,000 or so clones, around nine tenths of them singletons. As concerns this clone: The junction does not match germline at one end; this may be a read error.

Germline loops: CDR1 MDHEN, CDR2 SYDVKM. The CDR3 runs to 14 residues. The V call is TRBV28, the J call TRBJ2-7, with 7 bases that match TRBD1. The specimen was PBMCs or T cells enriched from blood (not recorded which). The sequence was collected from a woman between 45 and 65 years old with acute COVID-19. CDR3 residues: CASSLFGTAYGQYF. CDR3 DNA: TGTGCCAGCAGCCTATTTGGGACAGCGTACGGGCAGTACTTC. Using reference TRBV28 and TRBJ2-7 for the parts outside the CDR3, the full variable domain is DVKVTQSSRYLVKRTGEKVFLECVQDMDHENMFWYRQDPGLGLRLIYFSYDVKMKEKGDIPEGYSVSREKKERFSLILESASTNQTSMYLCASSLFGTAYGQYFGPGTRLTVT.